This TCR beta chain was retrieved from a study of neurological immune-mediated disorders. TCRdb called the 5' RACE reads again in MiXCR, with one record for every CDR3 protein. The sample holds roughly 52,000 distinct CDR3 sequences, over 5.5% seen once. This clonotype has ten or more counts. This CDR3 comprises 16 residues. Germline-derived CDR1 and CDR2 are SGHRS and YFSETQ. The V gene lost 6 bases and the J gene lost 6 bases, with 25 bases spanning the gap. This TCR was recovered from a woman aged 18-35 years with multiple sclerosis. The sequencing sample was made of CD4+ T cells from blood. The V and J genes are TRBV5-1 and TRBJ2-7; D uncertain. CDR3: CASKGQGPVSSLEQYF. CDR3 coding DNA: TGCGCCAGCAAAGGTCAAGGTCCTGTGTCCTCACTCGAGCAGTACTTC.